The T cell receptor (beta chain) under discussion was sequenced for a study of OX40 agonist ivuxolimab in advanced cancers. Autoimmune disease history or systemic immunosuppression was exclusionary. Blood sampling took place at baseline, cycle 4 day 1, and cycle 7 day 1. The protocol was immunoSEQ multiplex PCR, while the TCRdb copy is restricted to in-frame clones and leaves out a portion. Here the sample spans under 100,000 clones, 70% to 85% being singletons. The receptor's source is an adult with an advanced solid tumor such as melanoma, head and neck, liver or kidney cancer. The sample here was CD4+ or CD8+ T cells sorted from blood, taken in a trial of the OX40 agonist ivuxolimab.

The CDR3 protein is CASSLSGASGVQFF. The CDR3, as DNA: TGTGCCAGCAGCTTATCTGGGGCTAGCGGGGTGCAGTTCTTC. This chain uses TRBV7-2 with TRBJ2-1; 9 nucleotides match TRBD2. J gave up 12 bases and V 2 bases, and 8 bases lay outside the gene matches. The CDR3 length is 14 residues. Per germline, CDR1 SGHTA and CDR2 FQGNSA.